A single sample gave rise to the 31 T cell receptor beta chains below, sequenced in a study of CD39 and CD103 CD8 tumor-infiltrating T cells. Profiling relied on immunoSEQ multiplex PCR, and the TCRdb table lists in-frame clones only, not all of them. The sample contains 2,500 to 3,500 clones, roughly 85% of which appear only once. Input material: CD39- CD103- CD8+ T cells sorted from the tumor. Sample subset: CD103-CD39- double-negative CD45RA- CD8 T cells. These receptor sequences come from a human donor with head and neck squamous cell carcinoma.

In its sample, this clone was seen once. The V and J genes are TRBV2 and TRBJ2-7, with 8 bases matching TRBD2. The trim removed 8 bases at V and 0 bases at J, leaving 6 bases unmatched. Per the germline V gene, CDR1 is SNHLY and CDR2 is FYNNEI. CDR3 length equals 14 residues. In DNA, the CDR3 is TGTGCCAGCGCGGGGGGCAGGCCCTCCTACGAGCAGTACTTC. It is translated as CASAGGRPSYEQYF.

This chain uses TRBV5-6 with TRBJ1-2; 8 bases agree with TRBD1. With 0 bases clipped from V and 4 bases from J, the junction kept 11 bases outside the gene matches. The CDR3 runs 17 residues. CDR1 SGHDT and CDR2 YYEEEE come from the germline V gene. CDR3 nucleotides: TGTGCCAGCAGCTTGGGGGCCACAGGGGGAAGGGCCTATGGCTACACCTTC. Encoded protein: CASSLGATGGRAYGYTF.

This rearrangement joins TRBV7-9 to TRBJ1-1, with no clear D. Germline CDR1 SEHNR, CDR2 FQNEAQ (reference sequence). The CDR3 spans 13 residues. Trimming removed 1 base from V and 4 bases from J, with 7 bases in between. The CDR3 here is CASSLEQTTEAFF. The DNA of the CDR3 is TGTGCCAGCAGCTTAGAACAGACCACTGAAGCTTTCTTT.

V is TRBV7-8 and J is TRBJ2-2; D is perhaps TRBD2 (7 bases). CDR3 length equals 15 residues. Germline V lookup: CDR1 SGHVS, CDR2 FQNEAQ. Between the trimmed V and J ends, which lost 2 bases and 2 bases, there was a span of 9 bases. CDR3 in DNA: TGTGCCAGCAGCTTACGGGGGGCCAACACCGGGGAGCTGTTTTTT. Protein: CASSLRGANTGELFF.

This rearrangement joins TRBV12-5 to TRBJ1-2, with TRBD1 matching 12 bases. The CDR3 is made up of 15 amino acids. V lost 3 bases and J lost 6; bases outside the gene matches: 5. The V gene's germline CDR1 is LGHNT and CDR2 FRNRAP. CDR3 coding DNA: TGTGCTAGTGGTTTTAGGGACAGGGGGCAGGATGGCTACACCTTC. Translated, it gives CASGFRDRGQDGYTF.

The rearrangement links TRBV6-1 to TRBJ2-1; D perhaps matches TRBD1 (5 bases). This CDR3 comprises 13 residues. V lost 8 bases to trimming and J lost 4 bases, with 12 bases between them. Looked up from germline, CDR1 is MNHNS and CDR2 is SASEGT. The CDR3 reads CASGADGYNEQFF. Written as DNA, the CDR3 is TGTGCCAGCGGGGCGGACGGATACAATGAGCAGTTCTTC.

The V and J genes are TRBV5-1 and TRBJ1-4, with 10 bases fitting TRBD1. J was trimmed by 3 bases and V by 0 bases; bases with no gene match: 11. This CDR3 is 19 amino acids long. The germline gives CDR1 SGHRS, CDR2 YFSETQ. The CDR3 protein is CASSLDPGQGYRPNEKLFF. DNA of the CDR3: TGCGCCAGCAGCTTGGATCCGGGACAGGGGTATAGGCCTAATGAAAAACTGTTTTTT.

The chain couples TRBV7-8 to TRBJ2-7; 11 nucleotides match TRBD2. Germline trimming cut 5 bases from V and 3 bases from J; bases unmatched to any gene: 9. This CDR3 spans 16 amino acids. Germline V gene sequence: CDR1 SGHVS, CDR2 FQNEAQ. In DNA form, the CDR3 reads TGTGCCAGCAGCGTCCTACTAGCGGGGGCTTACTACGAGCAGTACTTC. This codes for CASSVLLAGAYYEQYF.

The V and J genes are TRBV6-1 and TRBJ2-2; D is unclear. Trimming pared 2 bases from V and 3 bases from J, leaving 16 bases between. Per the germline V gene, CDR1 is MNHNS and CDR2 is SASEGT. The CDR3 is 17 residues long. CDR3 DNA sequence: TGTGCCAGCAGTGAAACTGCGGAGCTGATTCACACCGGGGAGCTGTTTTTT. Its translation: CASSETAELIHTGELFF.

The chain joins TRBV5-1 to TRBJ1-1; tentatively, D is TRBD1 (5 bases). CDR1 SGHRS and CDR2 YFSETQ come from the germline V gene. V was pared by 5 bases and J by 8 bases, with 13 bases between. The CDR3 covers 12 residues. CDR3 sequence (DNA): TGCGCCAGCAGTCCCGACAGCTCAGAAGCTTTCTTT. This translates into CASSPDSSEAFF. The full variable domain, in which reference TRBV5-1 and TRBJ1-1 provide the parts outside the CDR3, is KAGVTQTPRYLIKTRGQQVTLSCSPISGHRSVSWYQQTPGQGLQFLFEYFSETQRNKGNFPGRFSGRQFSNSRSEMNVSTLELGDSALYLCASSPDSSEAFFGQGTRLTVV.

The chain links TRBV19 to TRBJ1-2; tentative D call: TRBD1 (6 bases). CDR3 size: 16 residues. V lost 6 bases to trimming and J lost 3 bases, with 20 bases between them. Per germline, CDR1 LNHDA and CDR2 SQIVND (reference sequence). For the CDR3, the DNA is TGTGCCAGTAGGCCGAACAGGGCCGGACCGTACTATGGCTACACCTTC. Amino acid sequence: CASRPNRAGPYYGYTF.

The chain links TRBV5-1 to TRBJ2-1; D perhaps matches TRBD1 (7 bases). CDR1 and CDR2 (germline): SGHRS, YFSETQ. The V and J ends lost 5 bases and 4 bases respectively, with 13 bases between them. CDR3 length: 14 residues. The CDR3 sequence is CASSGAGGYNEQFF. The DNA of the CDR3 is TGCGCCAGCAGTGGGGCAGGGGGGTACAATGAGCAGTTCTTC.

This clone was observed a handful of times. The chain links TRBV7-9 to TRBJ1-6; possibly TRBD1 for D (6 bases). Looked up from germline, CDR1 is SEHNR and CDR2 is FQNEAQ (reference sequence). Trimming left V 6 bases short and J 7 bases short, with 19 bases between. The CDR3 runs 16 residues. CDR3 DNA sequence: TGTGCCAGCAGTTCTAATCAGGACAGCTGGAATTCACCCCTCCACTTT. It is translated as CASSSNQDSWNSPLHF.

The rearrangement uses TRBV5-1 and TRBJ2-3; possible D gene TRBD1, 5 bases. Germline CDR1 is SGHRS and CDR2 is YFSETQ. CDR3 length: 15 amino acids. The V end was cut by 2 bases, the J end by 2 bases, with 12 bases between. The CDR3 nucleotides are TGCGCCAGCAGCTTTCAGGGAAGACACACAGATACGCAGTATTTT. It is translated as CASSFQGRHTDTQYF. Together with reference TRBV5-1 and TRBJ2-3, the CDR3 gives the full variable domain: KAGVTQTPRYLIKTRGQQVTLSCSPISGHRSVSWYQQTPGQGLQFLFEYFSETQRNKGNFPGRFSGRQFSNSRSEMNVSTLELGDSALYLCASSFQGRHTDTQYFGPGTRLTVL.

The chain employs TRBV4-2 and TRBJ2-1, with 8 bases fitting TRBD2. This CDR3 spans 15 amino acids. CDR1 is LGHNA, CDR2 YNFKEQ, per germline. With 4 bases clipped from V and 8 bases from J, the junction kept 10 bases outside the gene matches. The CDR3 reads CASSPGTRNEDEQFF. CDR3 bases: TGTGCCAGCAGCCCCGGGACTAGAAATGAGGATGAGCAGTTCTTC.

The chain uses TRBV19 and TRBJ1-3, with TRBD1 matching 10 bases. The CDR3 covers 18 residues. The germline V gene has CDR1 LNHDA and CDR2 SQIVND (reference sequence). V lost 5 bases, J lost 4 bases, and 14 bases stayed unmatched. DNA of the CDR3: TGTGCCAGTAGTCCGATACCGGGACAGGGGAGTCTAGGAAACACCATATATTTT. This encodes CASSPIPGQGSLGNTIYF.

Here the CDR3 DNA reads TGCGCCAGCAGCCACACAGGGGGCGCCGGGGCCAACGTCCTGACTTTC. It yields the protein CASSHTGGAGANVLTF. The V gene is TRBV4-3, the J gene TRBJ2-6, with 9 bases aligning to TRBD1. Looked up from germline, CDR1 is LGHNA and CDR2 is YSLEER. J was trimmed by 4 bases and V by 3 bases; bases with no gene match: 4. The CDR3 covers 16 residues.

The genes are TRBV19 and TRBJ1-5, with D unresolved. Germline V lookup: CDR1 LNHDA, CDR2 SQIVND (reference sequence). V was cut by 6 bases and J by 4 bases, with 13 bases left in between. This CDR3 comprises 14 residues. CDR3 bases: TGTGCCAGTAGGTCGGGGTTCGGGAATCAGCCCCAGCATTTT. Its protein is CASRSGFGNQPQHF.

The V and J genes are TRBV4-1 and TRBJ2-3; 7 bases are a match to TRBD2. This CDR3 comprises 16 residues. Germline lookup yields CDR1 MGHRA and CDR2 YSYEKL. The J segment lost 1 base and the V segment lost 0 bases, leaving 4 bases of the junction unmatched. The CDR3 sequence: CASSQETSVGTDTQYF. DNA for the CDR3: TGCGCCAGCAGCCAAGAAACTAGCGTGGGCACAGATACGCAGTATTTT.

Worth noting for this clone: Other DNA sequences in this sample translate to the same CDR3. The chain employs TRBV11-3 and TRBJ1-5; a possible D gene is TRBD1 (6 bases). The CDR3 has 14 amino acids. Trimming took 7 bases from V and 6 from J, leaving 16 bases between them. CDR1 is SGHNT and CDR2 is YENEEA in the germline V gene. The DNA for the CDR3 is TGTGCCAGCATATTGGGGGGGGCGCGTCAGCCCCAGCATTTT. It encodes CASILGGARQPQHF.

This clone was observed a few times. The chain has TRBV6-1 and TRBJ2-7, with D maybe TRBD1 (6 bases). Trimming stripped 4 bases from V and 6 bases from J, with 19 bases between. Looked up from germline, CDR1 is MNHNS and CDR2 is SASEGT. This CDR3 region has 15 residues. The CDR3 sequence is CASSANRVPEGEQYF. CDR3 nucleotide sequence: TGTGCCAGCAGTGCCAACAGGGTTCCCGAGGGCGAGCAGTACTTC.

This clone was counted only a few times. The gene calls are TRBV6-1 and TRBJ2-6; 12 bases are a match to TRBD1. The CDR3 runs 15 residues. V was pared by 8 bases and J by 2 bases, with 1 base of the junction left unmatched. CDR1 is MNHNS, CDR2 SASEGT, per germline. CDR3: CASGTGGAGANVLTF. The CDR3 DNA is TGTGCCAGCGGGACAGGGGGCGCTGGGGCCAACGTCCTGACTTTC.

This clone is large. The V gene is TRBV2, the J gene TRBJ1-4; perhaps TRBD1 as D (5 bases). CDR1 is SNHLY and CDR2 is FYNNEI in the germline V gene. CDR3 length: 13 amino acids. The V end lost 3 bases, the J end lost 12 bases, and 14 bases lay between the germline ends. The CDR3 is CASSDVGGSELFF. The CDR3, as DNA: TGTGCCAGCAGTGATGTTGGGGGGTCGGAACTGTTTTTT.

This chain connects TRBV7-8 to TRBJ2-1; TRBD2 agrees at 10 bases. After removal of 6 bases from V and 0 bases from J, the junction contained 14 bases not matched to a gene. CDR3 length: 19 residues. Germline V lookup: CDR1 SGHVS, CDR2 FQNEAQ. This chain's CDR3 is CASRPASGGLLSSYNEQFF. CDR3 nucleotides: TGTGCCAGCAGGCCGGCTAGCGGGGGACTCCTCAGCTCCTACAATGAGCAGTTCTTC.

V gene TRBV4-2 combines with J gene TRBJ2-2; 11 positions agree with TRBD2. Trimming at V came to 5 bases and at J to 1 base, leaving 9 bases not matched to a gene. Germline-derived CDR1 and CDR2 are LGHNA and YNFKEQ. The length of the CDR3 is 18 residues. The CDR3 spells CASSSVTSGIMNTGELFF. DNA for the CDR3: TGTGCCAGCAGCTCCGTGACTAGCGGGATTATGAACACCGGGGAGCTGTTTTTT.

The chain carries TRBV7-2 and TRBJ2-1, with D perhaps matching TRBD2 (5 bases). CDR3 length: 13 residues. Germline assignment: CDR1 SGHTA and CDR2 FQGNSA. V dropped 3 bases and J dropped 6 bases, with 9 bases sitting between them. Here the CDR3 reads CASSLNGGNEQFF. The CDR3 DNA is TGTGCCAGCAGCTTGAACGGAGGCAATGAGCAGTTCTTC.

The J gene is TRBJ1-5, the V gene TRBV7-2, with TRBD1 as a possible D gene (5 bases). Deletions cut 5 bases from V and 2 bases from J, with 13 bases between. CDR1 is SGHTA, CDR2 FQGNSA, per germline. This CDR3 is built from 15 residues. As DNA, the CDR3 is TGTGCCAGCAGCATTAATCAGGGTCGCAATCAGCCCCAGCATTTT. Translation: CASSINQGRNQPQHF.

The chain joins TRBV19 to TRBJ1-1; D is undetermined. The V end was cut by 5 bases, the J end by 2 bases, with 9 bases between. The CDR3 runs to 13 residues. Germline V gene lookup returns CDR1 LNHDA and CDR2 SQIVND (reference sequence). Here the CDR3 DNA reads TGTGCCAGTAGTGTGACTACCAACACTGAAGCTTTCTTT. As protein: CASSVTTNTEAFF.

This clone was seen only a few times. The chain couples TRBV13 to TRBJ2-7; possibly TRBD1 for D (5 bases). V was pared by 4 bases and J by 5 bases, with 12 bases between. CDR1 and CDR2 from the germline V gene are PRHDT and FYEKMQ (reference sequence). There are 13 residues in the CDR3. The CDR3 DNA sequence: TGTGCCAGCAGCTATTCCGACAGCCACGAGCAGTACTTC. This gives the protein CASSYSDSHEQYF. Full variable domain (remainder filled in from reference TRBV13 and TRBJ2-7): AAGVIQSPRHLIKEKRETATLKCYPIPRHDTVYWYQQGPGQDPQFLISFYEKMQSDKGSIPDRFSAQQFSDYHSELNMSSLELGDSALYFCASSYSDSHEQYFGPGTRLTVT.

The V call is TRBV30, the J call TRBJ1-2, with 8 positions matching TRBD1. Germline V lookup: CDR1 GTSNPN, CDR2 SVGIG (reference sequence). Losses at the gene ends were 3 bases for V and 4 bases for J; bases not matched to a gene: 4. The CDR3 is 13 residues long. CDR3: CAWRGDRIYGYTF. In nucleotides, the CDR3 is TGTGCCTGGAGAGGGGACAGGATCTATGGCTACACCTTC.

The chain links TRBV14 to TRBJ2-7, with 12 bases identical to TRBD1. Trimming cost V 1 base and J 10 bases; bases outside gene matches: 8. The CDR3 consists of 15 residues. The germline V gene has CDR1 SGHDN and CDR2 FVKESK. The CDR3 protein is CASSQGPGQGAKQYF. CDR3 sequence (DNA): TGTGCCAGCAGCCAAGGGCCGGGACAGGGGGCAAAACAGTACTTC.